This T cell receptor beta chain was obtained from a study of blood T cell repertoires in COVID-19. This CDR3 has 12 amino acids. Deletions cut 5 bases from V and 6 bases from J, with 12 bases between. CDR1 is SGHKS and CDR2 is YYEKEE in the germline V gene (reference sequence). Patients from Seattle were sampled longitudinally, starting during active infection. In the study's own analysis: Estimates of nucleated cell counts were drawn from the amplification of reference gene primers. Assay used: immunoSEQ multiplex PCR; TCRdb lists only in-frame clones, some missing. That table furnishes V, J and clone size, whereas the DNA furnished D and trimming. The data contain about 300,000 clones, approximately 90% of them singletons.

Material: peripheral blood. The sequence came from a woman in her twenties or thirties with COVID-19, enrolled during active disease. The rearrangement uses TRBV5-5 and TRBJ2-7, with a weak D call TRBD1 (6 bases). CDR3 in amino acids: CASRFEQGEQYF. In DNA, the CDR3 is TGTGCCAGCAGGTTTGAACAGGGCGAGCAGTACTTC.